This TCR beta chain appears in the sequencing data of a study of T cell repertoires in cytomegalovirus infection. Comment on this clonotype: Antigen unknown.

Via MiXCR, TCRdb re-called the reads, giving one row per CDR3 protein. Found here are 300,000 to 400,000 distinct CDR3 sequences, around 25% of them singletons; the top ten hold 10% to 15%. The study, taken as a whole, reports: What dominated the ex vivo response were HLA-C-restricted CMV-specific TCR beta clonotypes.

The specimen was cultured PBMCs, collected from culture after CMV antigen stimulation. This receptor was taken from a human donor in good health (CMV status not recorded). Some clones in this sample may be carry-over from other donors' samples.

CDR3 nucleotide sequence: TGTGCCAGCCGGCGGGGGCCGTCCCAAGAGACCCAGTACTTC. It is translated as CASRRGPSQETQYF. This chain joins TRBV2 and TRBJ2-5; a weak D match, TRBD2 (7 bases). The ends were cut back, 8 bases at V and 1 base at J, with 14 bases in the middle. Germline values: CDR1 SNHLY, CDR2 FYNNEI. The CDR3 has 14 residues.